This T cell receptor (beta chain) was identified during a study of T cell responses to AZD1222 COVID-19 vaccine. Using immunoSEQ multiplex PCR, the repertoire was profiled, and TCRdb retains in-frame clones only, with some absent. The sample contains about 110,000 clones, roughly 90% of which appear only once. Details on this clone: Its antigen remains unknown.

Study-wide findings and caveats: In all cases, repertoires were sampled only after the peak T cell response. Vaccination with two AZD1222 doses was followed by a rise in Spike-specific TCR breadth and depth.

Trimming took 0 bases from V and 5 from J; bases not matched to a gene: 8. CDR3 length: 16 residues. The germline CDR1 and CDR2 sequences are SGHRS and YFSETQ. The rearrangement uses TRBV5-1 and TRBJ2-5, with 9 bases lining up with TRBD2. The receptor was isolated from an adult in good health. The sample here was peripheral blood, taken on day 0 of AZD1222 vaccination. This CDR3 is CASSLGGRGIVETQYF. The CDR3 bases are TGCGCCAGCAGCTTGGGCGGGAGGGGAATCGTGGAGACCCAGTACTTC. The entire variable domain, with the rest obtained from reference TRBV5-1 and TRBJ2-5, is as follows: KAGVTQTPRYLIKTRGQQVTLSCSPISGHRSVSWYQQTPGQGLQFLFEYFSETQRNKGNFPGRFSGRQFSNSRSEMNVSTLELGDSALYLCASSLGGRGIVETQYFGPGTRLLVL.